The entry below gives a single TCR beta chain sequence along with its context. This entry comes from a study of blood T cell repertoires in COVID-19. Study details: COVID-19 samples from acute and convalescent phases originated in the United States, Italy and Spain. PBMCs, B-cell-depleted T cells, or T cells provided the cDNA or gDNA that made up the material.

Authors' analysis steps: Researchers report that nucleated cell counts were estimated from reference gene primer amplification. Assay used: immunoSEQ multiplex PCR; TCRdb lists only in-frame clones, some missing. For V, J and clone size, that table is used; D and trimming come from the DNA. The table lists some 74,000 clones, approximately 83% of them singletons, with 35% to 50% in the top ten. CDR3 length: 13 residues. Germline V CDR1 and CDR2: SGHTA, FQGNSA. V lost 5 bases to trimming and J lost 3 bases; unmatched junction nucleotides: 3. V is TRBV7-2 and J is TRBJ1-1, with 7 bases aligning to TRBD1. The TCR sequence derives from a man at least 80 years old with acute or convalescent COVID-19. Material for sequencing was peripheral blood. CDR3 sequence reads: CASSAGQDTEAFF. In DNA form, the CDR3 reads TGTGCCAGCAGCGCCGGACAGGACACTGAAGCTTTCTTT. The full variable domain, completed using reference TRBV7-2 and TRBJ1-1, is GAGVSQSPSNKVTEKGKDVELRCDPISGHTALYWYRQSLGQGLEFLIYFQGNSAPDKSGLPSDRFSAERTGGSVSTLTIQRTQQEDSAVYLCASSAGQDTEAFFGQGTRLTVV.